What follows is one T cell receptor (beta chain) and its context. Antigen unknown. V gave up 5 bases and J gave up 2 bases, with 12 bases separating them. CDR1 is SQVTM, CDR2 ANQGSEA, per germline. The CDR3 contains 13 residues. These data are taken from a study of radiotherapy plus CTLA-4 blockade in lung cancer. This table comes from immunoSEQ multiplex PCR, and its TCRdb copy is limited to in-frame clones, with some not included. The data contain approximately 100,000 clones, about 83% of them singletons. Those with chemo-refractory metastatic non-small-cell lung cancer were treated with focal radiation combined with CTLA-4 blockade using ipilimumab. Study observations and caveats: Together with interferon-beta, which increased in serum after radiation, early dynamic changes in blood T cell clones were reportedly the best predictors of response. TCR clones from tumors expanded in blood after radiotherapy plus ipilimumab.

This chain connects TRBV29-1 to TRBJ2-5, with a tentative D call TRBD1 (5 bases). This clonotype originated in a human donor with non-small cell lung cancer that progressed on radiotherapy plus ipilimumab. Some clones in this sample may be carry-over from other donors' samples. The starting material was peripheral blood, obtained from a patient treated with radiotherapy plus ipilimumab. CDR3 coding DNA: TGCAGCGTTTCCGTACAGGCACAAGAGACCCAGTACTTC. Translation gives CSVSVQAQETQYF.